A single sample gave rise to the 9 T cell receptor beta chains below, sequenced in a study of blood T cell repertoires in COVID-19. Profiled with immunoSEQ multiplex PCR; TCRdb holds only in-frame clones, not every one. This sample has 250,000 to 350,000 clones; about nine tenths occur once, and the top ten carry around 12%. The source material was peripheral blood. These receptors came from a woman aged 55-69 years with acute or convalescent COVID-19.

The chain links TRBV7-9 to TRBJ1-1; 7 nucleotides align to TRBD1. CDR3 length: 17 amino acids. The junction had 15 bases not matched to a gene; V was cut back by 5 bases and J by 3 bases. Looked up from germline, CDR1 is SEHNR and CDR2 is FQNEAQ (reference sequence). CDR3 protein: CASSPKRDRAIDTEAFF. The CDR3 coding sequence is TGTGCCAGCAGCCCCAAAAGAGACAGGGCCATTGACACTGAAGCTTTCTTT.

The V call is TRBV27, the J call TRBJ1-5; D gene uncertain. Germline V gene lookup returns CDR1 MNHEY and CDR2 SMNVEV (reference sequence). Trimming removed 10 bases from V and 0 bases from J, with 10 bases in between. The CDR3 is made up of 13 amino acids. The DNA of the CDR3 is TGTGCCACCGGAGTTCGTAGCAATCAGCCCCAGCATTTT. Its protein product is CATGVRSNQPQHF.

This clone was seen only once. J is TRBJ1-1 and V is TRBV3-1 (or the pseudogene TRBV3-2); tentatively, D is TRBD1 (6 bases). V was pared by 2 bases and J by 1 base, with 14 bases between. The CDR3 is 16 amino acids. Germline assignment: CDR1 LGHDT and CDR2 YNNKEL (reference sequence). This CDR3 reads CASSQHSGTTNTEAFF. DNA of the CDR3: TGTGCCAGCAGCCAACACTCCGGGACAACGAACACTGAAGCTTTCTTT.

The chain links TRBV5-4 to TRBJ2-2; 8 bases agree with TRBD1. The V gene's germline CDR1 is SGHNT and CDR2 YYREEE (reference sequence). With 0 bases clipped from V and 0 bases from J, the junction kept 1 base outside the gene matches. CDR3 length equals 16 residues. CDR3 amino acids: CASSLVQGANTGELFF. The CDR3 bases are TGTGCCAGCAGCTTGGTACAGGGGGCGAACACCGGGGAGCTGTTTTTT.

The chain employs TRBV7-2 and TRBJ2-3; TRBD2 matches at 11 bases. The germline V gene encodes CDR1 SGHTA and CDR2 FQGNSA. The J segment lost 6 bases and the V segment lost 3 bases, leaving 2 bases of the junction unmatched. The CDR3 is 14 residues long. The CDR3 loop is CASSFTSGSDTQYF. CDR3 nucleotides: TGTGCCAGCAGCTTCACTAGCGGGAGTGATACGCAGTATTTT.

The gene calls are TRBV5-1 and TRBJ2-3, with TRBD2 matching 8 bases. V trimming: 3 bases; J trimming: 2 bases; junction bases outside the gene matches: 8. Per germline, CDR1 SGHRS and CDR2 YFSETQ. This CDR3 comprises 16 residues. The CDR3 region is CASSWILAGPTDTQYF. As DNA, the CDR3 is TGCGCCAGCAGCTGGATTTTAGCGGGGCCCACAGATACGCAGTATTTT.

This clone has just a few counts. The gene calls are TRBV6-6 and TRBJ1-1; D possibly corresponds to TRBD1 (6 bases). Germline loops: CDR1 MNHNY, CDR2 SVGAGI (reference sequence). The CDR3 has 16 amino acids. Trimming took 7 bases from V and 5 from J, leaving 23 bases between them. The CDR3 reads CASTNLQGRGWTEAFF. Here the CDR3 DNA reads TGTGCCAGCACCAACCTCCAGGGCAGGGGATGGACTGAAGCTTTCTTT.

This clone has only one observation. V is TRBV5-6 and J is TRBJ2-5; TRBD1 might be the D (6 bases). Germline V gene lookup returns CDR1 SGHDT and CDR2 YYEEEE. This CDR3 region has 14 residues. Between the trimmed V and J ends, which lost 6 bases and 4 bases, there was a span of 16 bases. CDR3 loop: CASTSGGGPETQYF. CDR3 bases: TGTGCCAGCACCAGCGGTGGGGGCCCAGAGACCCAGTACTTC.

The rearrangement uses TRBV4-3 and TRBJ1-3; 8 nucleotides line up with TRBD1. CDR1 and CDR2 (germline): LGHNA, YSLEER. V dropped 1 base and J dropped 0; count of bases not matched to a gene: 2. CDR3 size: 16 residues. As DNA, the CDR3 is TGCGCCAGCAGCCAAGGGACAGGGCTCTCTGGAAACACCATATATTTT. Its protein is CASSQGTGLSGNTIYF.